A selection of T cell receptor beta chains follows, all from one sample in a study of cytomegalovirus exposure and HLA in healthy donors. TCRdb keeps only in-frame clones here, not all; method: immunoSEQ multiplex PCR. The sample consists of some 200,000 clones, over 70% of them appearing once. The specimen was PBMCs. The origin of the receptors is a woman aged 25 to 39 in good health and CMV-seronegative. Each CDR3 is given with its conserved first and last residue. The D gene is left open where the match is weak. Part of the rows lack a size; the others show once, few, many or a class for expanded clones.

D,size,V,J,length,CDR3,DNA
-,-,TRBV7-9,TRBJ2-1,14,CASSFVRGSDEQFF,TGTGCCAGCAGCTTCGTCCGCGGGTCCGATGAGCAGTTCTTC
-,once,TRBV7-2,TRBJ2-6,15,CASSLAHGGANVLTF,TGTGCCAGCAGCTTGGCTCACGGGGGGGCCAACGTCCTGACTTTC
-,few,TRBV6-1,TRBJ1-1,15,CASSEDTGRGAEAFF,TGTGCCAGCAGTGAAGATACAGGTCGGGGGGCTGAAGCTTTCTTT
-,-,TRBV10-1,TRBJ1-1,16,CASSESGRAGNTEAFF,TGCGCCAGCAGTGAGTCAGGTCGAGCAGGGAACACTGAAGCTTTCTTT
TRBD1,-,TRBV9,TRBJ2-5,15,CASSEGTDRWGTQYF,TGTGCCAGCAGCGAGGGGACAGATCGCTGGGGGACCCAGTACTTC
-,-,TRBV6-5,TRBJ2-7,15,CASSSLVQEGYEQYF,TGTGCCAGCAGCTCATTGGTACAGGAAGGATACGAGCAGTACTTC
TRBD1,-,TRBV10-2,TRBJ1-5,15,CASSEYWTGSQPQHF,TGCGCCAGCAGTGAGTATTGGACAGGGAGTCAGCCCCAGCATTTT
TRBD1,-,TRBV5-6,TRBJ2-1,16,CASSLGGRSSYNEQFF,TGTGCCAGCAGCTTAGGGGGCAGGAGCTCCTACAATGAGCAGTTCTTC
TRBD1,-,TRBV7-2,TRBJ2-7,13,CASSLQGADEQYF,TGTGCCAGCAGCTTACAGGGGGCCGACGAGCAGTACTTC
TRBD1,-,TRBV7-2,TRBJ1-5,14,CASSTEPGGQPQHF,TGTGCCAGCAGCACAGAGCCAGGGGGTCAGCCCCAGCATTTT
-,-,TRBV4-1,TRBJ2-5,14,CASSWRRDQETQYF,TGCGCCAGCTCGTGGAGGCGGGACCAAGAGACCCAGTACTTC
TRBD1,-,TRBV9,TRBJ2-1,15,CASSVGGQGANEQFF,TGTGCCAGCAGCGTAGGAGGGCAGGGGGCGAATGAGCAGTTCTTC
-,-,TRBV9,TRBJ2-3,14,CASSATRWGQTQYF,TGTGCCAGCAGCGCGACCCGGTGGGGGCAGACGCAGTATTTT
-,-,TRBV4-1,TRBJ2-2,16,CASSQGWTENTGELFF,TGCGCCAGCAGCCAAGGATGGACAGAGAACACCGGGGAGCTGTTTTTT
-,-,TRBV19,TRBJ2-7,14,CASSIWHRTYEQYF,TGTGCCAGTAGTATATGGCACAGAACCTACGAGCAGTACTTC
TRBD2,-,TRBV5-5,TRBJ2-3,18,CASSLVATSGGMEDTQYF,TGTGCCAGCAGCTTGGTTGCGACTAGCGGGGGGATGGAAGATACGCAGTATTTT
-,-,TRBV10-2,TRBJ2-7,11,CASSPAYEQYF,TGCGCCAGCAGCCCCGCCTACGAGCAGTACTTC
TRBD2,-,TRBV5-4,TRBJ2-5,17,CASSSPPLSGGGETQYF,TGTGCCAGCAGTTCCCCCCCACTAAGCGGGGGCGGGGAGACCCAGTACTTC
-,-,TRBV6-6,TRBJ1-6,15,CATQEGLLYNSPLHF,TGTGCCACCCAGGAGGGTCTACTCTATAATTCACCCCTCCACTTT
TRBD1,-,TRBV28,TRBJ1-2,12,CAGGTANYGYTF,TGTGCCGGCGGGACAGCTAACTATGGCTACACCTTC
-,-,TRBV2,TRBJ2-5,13,CASSEAGTLTQYF,TGTGCCAGCAGTGAAGCAGGGACACTAACCCAGTACTTC
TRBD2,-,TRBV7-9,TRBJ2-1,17,CASSLASGRGDYNEQFF,TGTGCCAGCAGCTTAGCCAGCGGGCGGGGGGACTACAATGAGCAGTTCTTC
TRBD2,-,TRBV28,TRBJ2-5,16,CASSRTSGGVQETQYF,TGTGCCAGCAGTCGAACTAGCGGGGGGGTACAAGAGACCCAGTACTTC
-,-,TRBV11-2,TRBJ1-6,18,CASSLDRDFQSYNSPLHF,TGTGCCAGCAGCTTAGACCGGGACTTCCAGTCCTATAATTCACCCCTCCACTTT
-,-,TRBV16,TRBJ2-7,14,CASSQFPGSYEQYF,TGTGCCAGCAGCCAATTTCCGGGCTCCTACGAGCAGTACTTC
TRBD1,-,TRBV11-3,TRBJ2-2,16,CASSLGETGGTGELFF,TGTGCCAGCAGCTTAGGTGAAACAGGGGGAACCGGGGAGCTGTTTTTT
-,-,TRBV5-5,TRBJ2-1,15,CASSSGTFQSNEQFF,TGTGCCAGCAGCTCGGGTACATTCCAATCCAATGAGCAGTTCTTC
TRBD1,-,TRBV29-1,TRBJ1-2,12,CSGGTGDYGYTF,TGCAGCGGAGGGACAGGGGACTATGGCTACACCTTC